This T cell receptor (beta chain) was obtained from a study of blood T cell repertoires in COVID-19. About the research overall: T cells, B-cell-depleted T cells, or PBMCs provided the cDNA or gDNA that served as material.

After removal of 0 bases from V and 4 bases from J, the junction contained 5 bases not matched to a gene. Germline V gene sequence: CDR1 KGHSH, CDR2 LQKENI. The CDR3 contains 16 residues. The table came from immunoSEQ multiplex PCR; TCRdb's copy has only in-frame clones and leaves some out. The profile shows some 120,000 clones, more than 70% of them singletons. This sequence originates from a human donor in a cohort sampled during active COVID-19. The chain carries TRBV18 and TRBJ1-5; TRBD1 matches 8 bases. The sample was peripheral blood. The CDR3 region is CASSPPPGQGNQPQHF. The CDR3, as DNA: TGTGCCAGCTCACCACCGCCCGGACAGGGTAATCAGCCCCAGCATTTT.